Shown below are 30 T cell receptor beta chains from a single sample sequenced in a study of regulatory T cells in long-lasting Graves disease. Arm-PCR of CDR3 regions with iRepertoire HTBI primers generated TCR beta libraries. TCRdb analysed the multiplex PCR reads with MiXCR anew, one entry per CDR3 protein. The table lists about 400,000 distinct CDR3 sequences, around 15% of them singletons. The time point was: newly diagnosed GD, antithyroid drugs for less than 3 months. RNA isolated from PBMCs was used to make the TCR library. Specimen: peripheral blood mononuclear cells (PBMCs), collected at new diagnosis, from a patient treated with antithyroid drugs. The receptors shown here come from a female donor with Graves disease.

As for this clonotype: Relative to the germline gene, one junction end is altered; a read error may explain this. The chain uses TRBV3-1 and TRBJ2-2; TRBD1 might be the D (5 bases). Looked up from germline, CDR1 is LGHDT and CDR2 is YNNKEL (reference sequence). CDR3 length equals 15 residues. CDR3 protein: CASSTREEDTRELFF. CDR3 nucleotides: TGTGCCAGCAGCACCAGGGAAGAGGACACCAGGGAGCTGTTTTTT.

The chain joins TRBV28 to TRBJ1-6, with 9 bases that match TRBD1. The CDR3 covers 15 residues. Germline trimming cut 2 bases from V and 9 bases from J; bases unmatched to any gene: 5. The germline V gene encodes CDR1 MDHEN and CDR2 SYDVKM. The CDR3 DNA reads as TGTGCCAGCAGTTTAAGACAGGGGGGAGGTTCACCCCTCCACTTT. The encoded protein is CASSLRQGGGSPLHF.

This clonotype showed up just a few times. The chain links TRBV20-1 to TRBJ2-7; TRBD2 agrees at 8 bases. This CDR3 contains 14 residues. V shed 3 bases, J shed 2 bases, and the junction held 6 bases outside the gene matches. From germline, CDR1 is DFQATT and CDR2 SNEGSKA (reference sequence). DNA for the CDR3: TGCAGTGCTAGCGGGAGGGTTTCGCCCTACGAGCAGTACTTC. Translated: CSASGRVSPYEQYF.

This clonotype was seen many times. The chain has TRBV4-1 and TRBJ1-2, with 7 bases identical to TRBD1. V was clipped by 3 bases and J by 2 bases; unmatched bases: 3. Germline CDR1 MGHRA, CDR2 YSYEKL. CDR3 size: 14 residues. CDR3: CASSQEQGNYGYTF. The CDR3 nucleotides are TGCGCCAGCAGCCAGGAACAGGGGAACTATGGCTACACCTTC.

The chain links TRBV18 to TRBJ2-7, with TRBD1 matching over 8 bases. In germline, CDR1 is KGHSH, CDR2 LQKENI. The CDR3 contains 14 residues. V shed 5 bases and J 5 bases; nucleotides not matched to a gene: 8. In DNA, the CDR3 is TGTGCCAGCTCAACCCGGACAGGGAACGACGAGCAGTACTTC. Its translation: CASSTRTGNDEQYF.

This clonotype was recorded many times. The chain has TRBV28 and TRBJ1-6; TRBD1 matches at 9 bases. CDR3 length: 14 amino acids. Germline CDR1 is MDHEN and CDR2 is SYDVKM. Unmatched junction bases numbered 5, after V lost 8 bases and J lost 6 bases. The DNA of the CDR3 is TGTGCCAGCGGAGGACAGGGGCTTAATTCACCCCTCCACTTT. Translated: CASGGQGLNSPLHF.

This clonotype was recorded at least ten times. The genes are TRBV12-3 or TRBV12-4 and TRBJ1-5, with D perhaps matching TRBD1 (5 bases). V lost 4 bases and J 0 bases, leaving 10 bases between the germline ends. CDR3 length: 15 amino acids. CDR3 coding DNA: TGTGCCAGCAGTTGGACGACAGCTAGCAATCAGCCCCAGCATTTT. Protein: CASSWTTASNQPQHF.

This clonotype was counted between two and nine times. V gene TRBV20-1 combines with J gene TRBJ1-3; possibly TRBD1 for D (5 bases). This CDR3 is 15 amino acids long. Germline values: CDR1 DFQATT, CDR2 SNEGSKA (reference sequence). Between the trimmed V and J ends, which lost 0 bases and 4 bases, there was a span of 13 bases. In DNA form, the CDR3 reads TGCAGTGCTAGAGATTTTCAGGGACCAGGAAACACCATATATTTT. Translated: CSARDFQGPGNTIYF.

This clonotype has a count of ten or more. The rearrangement links TRBV12-3 or TRBV12-4 to TRBJ1-4; 9 positions match TRBD1. The ends lost 1 base at V and 6 bases at J; junction bases unmatched: 0. This CDR3 has 14 amino acids. For the CDR3, the DNA is TGTGCCAGCAGTTTAGGACAGGGGGATGAAAAACTGTTTTTT. It is translated as CASSLGQGDEKLFF.

This clonotype was detected a few times. The V gene is TRBV20-1, the J gene TRBJ2-6; 7 bases are shared with TRBD1. Looked up from germline, CDR1 is DFQATT and CDR2 is SNEGSKA (reference sequence). The CDR3 runs 16 residues. V dropped 6 bases and J dropped 1; count of bases not matched to a gene: 9. CDR3 in amino acids: CSAQDRLRSGANVLTF. DNA for the CDR3: TGCAGTGCCCAGGACAGGCTGAGGTCTGGGGCCAACGTCCTGACTTTC.

This clonotype was found many times. The chain has TRBV2 and TRBJ2-3; 9 bases align to TRBD1. Germline V gene lookup returns CDR1 SNHLY and CDR2 FYNNEI. V lost 2 bases and J lost 1; bases outside the gene matches: 7. CDR3 size: 17 residues. The CDR3 region is CASSELRTGAGTDTQYF. The CDR3 DNA is TGTGCCAGCAGTGAACTCAGGACAGGGGCCGGCACAGATACGCAGTATTTT.

This clonotype was recorded at least ten times. This chain uses TRBV7-9 with TRBJ2-5, with 8 nucleotides matching TRBD1. Unmatched junction bases numbered 8, after V lost 5 bases and J lost 3 bases. CDR1 is SEHNR, CDR2 FQNEAQ, per germline (reference sequence). The CDR3 has 15 amino acids. The CDR3 DNA is TGTGCCAGCAGCCCCCGGACAGGGATAGAAGAGACCCAGTACTTC. Its translation is CASSPRTGIEETQYF. The variable domain in full, completed from reference TRBV7-9 and TRBJ2-5, reads DTGVSQNPRHKITKRGQNVTFRCDPISEHNRLYWYRQTLGQGPEFLTYFQNEAQLEKSRLLSDRFSAERPKGSFSTLEIQRTEQGDSAMYLCASSPRTGIEETQYFGPGTRLLVL.

In this sample, this clonotype turned up a few times. The genes are TRBV25-1 and TRBJ2-7; D is uncertain. The ends were cut back, 6 bases at V and 6 bases at J, with 12 bases in the middle. CDR1 and CDR2 (germline): MGHDK, SYGVNS. This CDR3 is built from 12 residues. In DNA form, the CDR3 reads TGTGCCAGCAGCCCCTCCTATGGCGAGCAGTACTTC. Amino acid sequence: CASSPSYGEQYF.

This clonotype was detected many times. CDR3 in DNA: TGTGCCAGCAGCCTACAATGGGACAATGAGCAGTTCTTC. Translation gives CASSLQWDNEQFF. The chain uses TRBV7-3 and TRBJ2-1; no firm D call. Trimming stripped 5 bases from V and 5 bases from J, with 10 bases between. Germline V CDR1 and CDR2: SGHTA, FQGTGA. The CDR3 totals 13 residues.

This clonotype occurred many times. This rearrangement joins TRBV28 to TRBJ2-3; D is perhaps TRBD1 (6 bases). The CDR3 spans 16 residues. The germline CDR1 and CDR2 sequences are MDHEN and SYDVKM. The V end was cut by 4 bases, the J end by 3 bases, with 17 bases between. The CDR3 nucleotides read TGTGCCAGCAGTTCAAGGAGGACAGATGGGACAGATACGCAGTATTTT. As protein: CASSSRRTDGTDTQYF.

The rearrangement joins TRBV7-9 to TRBJ2-2, with 8 positions matching TRBD2. The CDR3 extends over 17 amino acids. Germline V gene lookup returns CDR1 SEHNR and CDR2 FQNEAQ (reference sequence). J was trimmed by 4 bases and V by 5 bases; bases with no gene match: 12. CDR3 residues: CASSPASGGRPTGELFF. In DNA form, the CDR3 reads TGTGCCAGCAGCCCGGCGTCGGGGGGGCGTCCCACCGGGGAGCTGTTTTTT.

This clonotype has a count of ten or more. This chain uses TRBV10-1 with TRBJ1-1, with no clear D. There are 13 residues in the CDR3. Between the trimmed V and J ends, which lost 0 bases and 0 bases, there was a span of 2 bases. The germline gives CDR1 WNHNN, CDR2 SYGVQD (reference sequence). The CDR3 is CASSESMNTEAFF. CDR3 DNA sequence: TGCGCCAGCAGTGAGTCCATGAACACTGAAGCTTTCTTT.

The chain combines TRBV7-2 with TRBJ2-1, with D possibly being TRBD2 (6 bases). The CDR3 has 17 residues. Deletions cut 5 bases from V and 9 bases from J, with 26 bases between. The germline gives CDR1 SGHTA, CDR2 FQGNSA. CDR3 coding DNA: TGTGCCAGCAGCCCCACCCCGGGGGTAGCGAGCGGCGGTGAGCAGTTCTTC. This gives the protein CASSPTPGVASGGEQFF.

This clonotype was recorded at least ten times. The V and J genes are TRBV20-1 and TRBJ1-3; no reliable D call. Per the germline V gene, CDR1 is DFQATT and CDR2 is SNEGSKA (reference sequence). The CDR3 is made up of 15 amino acids. The ends were cut back, 1 base at V and 0 bases at J, with 10 bases in the middle. The CDR3 DNA reads as TGCAGTGCTAGAGCCGTCCAAAGCTCTGGAAACACCATATATTTT. Protein product: CSARAVQSSGNTIYF.

This chain links TRBV12-3 or TRBV12-4 with TRBJ1-4; tentatively, D is TRBD1 (6 bases). The V end was cut by 2 bases, the J end by 8 bases, with 18 bases between. The CDR3 is 16 residues long. Here the CDR3 DNA reads TGTGCCAGCAGTTTAACGGGGGGCGCTTGGGGGGAAAAACTGTTTTTT. As protein: CASSLTGGAWGEKLFF.

On this clonotype itself: Since a far larger clone is one base different, this is likely a read error. The gene calls are TRBV4-2 and TRBJ2-1; D may be TRBD1 or TRBD2 (5 bases each). Per the germline V gene, CDR1 is LGHNA and CDR2 is YNFKEQ. The CDR3 has 16 residues. The germline V and J ends were trimmed by 11 bases and 6 bases, with 26 bases remaining between them. The CDR3 sequence is CACSGDGIGGINEQFF. As DNA, the CDR3 is TGTGCCTGCTCTGGGGACGGGATAGGAGGAATCAATGAGCAGTTCTTC.

This clonotype was seen ten or more times. The chain uses TRBV7-2 and TRBJ1-5; 12 bases are a match to TRBD1. J was trimmed by 8 bases and V by 5 bases; bases with no gene match: 10. The CDR3 covers 16 residues. Germline CDR1 SGHTA, CDR2 FQGNSA. CDR3 sequence reads: CASSAPGQGAGEPQHF. In DNA form, the CDR3 reads TGTGCCAGCAGCGCGCCGGGACAGGGGGCTGGGGAGCCCCAGCATTTT.

This clonotype was detected ten times or more. The chain recombines TRBV6-1 with TRBJ1-2; D perhaps matches TRBD1 (6 bases). Trimming stripped 4 bases from V and 4 bases from J, with 7 bases between. Germline V CDR1 and CDR2: MNHNS, SASEGT. The CDR3 extends over 12 amino acids. The CDR3 DNA sequence: TGTGCCAGCAGTGGCAGGGGCTATGGCTACACCTTC. It is translated as CASSGRGYGYTF.

This clonotype was detected ten times or more. The chain employs TRBV11-2 and TRBJ1-1; D ambiguous. The CDR3 is 15 residues long. CDR1 is SGHAT, CDR2 FQNNGV, per germline. V shed 5 bases and J shed 2 bases, with 15 bases lying between them. CDR3 sequence: CASSPTVGANTEAFF. For the CDR3, the DNA is TGTGCCAGCAGCCCTACCGTGGGAGCAAACACTGAAGCTTTCTTT.

This clonotype was observed many times. This rearrangement joins TRBV11-3 to TRBJ2-2; D call uncertain. The CDR3 covers 12 residues. From germline, CDR1 is SGHNT and CDR2 YENEEA. V lost 4 bases, J lost 7 bases, and 7 bases lay in between. In DNA, the CDR3 is TGTGCCAGCAGCTCCTCAGGCGGGGAGCTGTTTTTT. Amino acids: CASSSSGGELFF.

The V gene is TRBV4-1, the J gene TRBJ2-1; the D gene is possibly TRBD2 (6 bases). Germline V gene lookup returns CDR1 MGHRA and CDR2 YSYEKL. Trimming took 2 bases from V and 7 from J, leaving 15 bases between them. The length of the CDR3 is 15 residues. DNA of the CDR3: TGCGCCAGCAGCCAATGGCCTGCGGAGGGGAATGAGCAGTTCTTC. Translating it yields CASSQWPAEGNEQFF.

The sample holds many counts of this clonotype. The chain has TRBV5-6 and TRBJ2-7; 8 nucleotides agree with TRBD1. The CDR3 covers 13 residues. The V segment lost 4 bases and the J segment 2 bases; nucleotides outside the gene matches: 2. The germline gives CDR1 SGHDT, CDR2 YYEEEE. CDR3 loop: CASSPTGAYEQYF. DNA of the CDR3: TGTGCCAGCAGCCCGACAGGGGCCTACGAGCAGTACTTC.

The table lists this clonotype with many counts. The chain links TRBV6-2 or TRBV6-3 to TRBJ2-1; D possibly corresponds to TRBD2 (5 bases). Germline loops: CDR1 MNHEY, CDR2 SVGEGT. V lost 8 bases to trimming and J lost 3 bases, with 29 bases between them. This CDR3 spans 19 amino acids. DNA for the CDR3: TGTGCCAGCCAGAGGCGGTTTGGCGGAGAGGAGCGGTACTACAATGAGCAGTTCTTC. This gives the protein CASQRRFGGEERYYNEQFF.

This clonotype has ten or more counts. The genes are TRBV7-9 and TRBJ1-1; 7 bases are a match to TRBD1. The junction had 6 bases not matched to a gene; V was cut back by 4 bases and J by 1 base. The germline V gene has CDR1 SEHNR and CDR2 FQNEAQ (reference sequence). This CDR3 has 15 amino acids. As DNA, the CDR3 is TGTGCCAGCAGCTACCGGGACAGTGAGAACACTGAAGCTTTCTTT. Its protein is CASSYRDSENTEAFF.

This sequence joins TRBV2 and TRBJ2-1, with 10 bases matching TRBD1. The J call is uncertain, as TRBJ2-3 better fits the DNA end. The CDR3 is 15 amino acids. Per germline, CDR1 SNHLY and CDR2 FYNNEI. The CDR3 here is CASIGTGVLLDTQYF. The CDR3 nucleotides read TGTGCCAGCATCGGGACAGGGGTCTTGTTAGATACGCAGTATTTT.